This T cell receptor beta chain was identified during a study of cytomegalovirus exposure and HLA in healthy donors. The PCR used 60 Vbeta and 13 Jbeta primers. Profiling relied on immunoSEQ multiplex PCR, and the TCRdb table lists in-frame clones only, not all of them. The table lists about 140,000 clones, 75% to 90% of them singletons. Study-level findings and limits: Reports state that TCR beta sequences accurately predicted most subjects' HLA-A and HLA-B alleles.

With 5 bases removed from V and 1 base from J, the gap between germline ends came to 6 bases. CDR1 and CDR2 (germline): MNHEY, SMNVEV (reference sequence). The CDR3 spans 13 residues. Donors sampled were nominally healthy, though unrecorded immune exposures were likely. On this clone: Antigen: not known. The same CDR3 also results from other DNA sequences found in this sample.

J is TRBJ1-5 and V is TRBV27; D ambiguous. This clonotype was sampled from a female donor in good health and CMV-seronegative. What was sequenced was PBMCs. This CDR3 is CASSLLSNQPQHF. The CDR3 DNA is TGTGCCAGCAGTCTCCTGAGCAATCAGCCCCAGCATTTT.